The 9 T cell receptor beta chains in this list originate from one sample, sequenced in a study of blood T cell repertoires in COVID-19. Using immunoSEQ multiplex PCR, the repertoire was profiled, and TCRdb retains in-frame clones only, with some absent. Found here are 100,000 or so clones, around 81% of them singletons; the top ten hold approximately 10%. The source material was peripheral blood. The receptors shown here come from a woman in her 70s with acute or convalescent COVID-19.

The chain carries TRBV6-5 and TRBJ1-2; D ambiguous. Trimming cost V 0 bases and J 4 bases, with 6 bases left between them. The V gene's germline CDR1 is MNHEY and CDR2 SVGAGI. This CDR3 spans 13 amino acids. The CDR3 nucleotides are TGTGCCAGCAGTTACTCGCACGGCTATGGCTACACCTTC. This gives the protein CASSYSHGYGYTF.

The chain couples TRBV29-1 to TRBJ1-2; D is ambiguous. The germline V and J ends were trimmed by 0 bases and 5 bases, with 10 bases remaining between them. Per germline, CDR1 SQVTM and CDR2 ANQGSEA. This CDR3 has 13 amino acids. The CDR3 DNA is TGCAGCGTTGAAGATGTAGTTTCGTATGGCTACACCTTC. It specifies CSVEDVVSYGYTF.

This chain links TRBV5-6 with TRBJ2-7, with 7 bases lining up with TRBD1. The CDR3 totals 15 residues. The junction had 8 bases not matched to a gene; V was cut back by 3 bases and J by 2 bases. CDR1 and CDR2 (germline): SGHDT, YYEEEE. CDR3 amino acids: CASSSYRQGTYEQYF. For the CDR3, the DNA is TGTGCCAGCAGCTCTTACCGACAGGGAACCTACGAGCAGTACTTC.

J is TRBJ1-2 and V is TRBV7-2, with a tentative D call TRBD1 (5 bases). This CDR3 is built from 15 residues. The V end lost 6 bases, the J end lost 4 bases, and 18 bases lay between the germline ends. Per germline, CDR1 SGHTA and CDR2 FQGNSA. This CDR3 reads CASSRPQAPAYGYTF. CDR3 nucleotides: TGTGCCAGCAGTCGACCACAGGCCCCGGCCTATGGCTACACCTTC.

CDR3 nucleotides: TGTGCCAGCAGTCCCGACAGGGCGTCCGGGGAGCTGTTTTTT. This codes for CASSPDRASGELFF. This chain uses TRBV6-2 or TRBV6-3 with TRBJ2-2; TRBD1 aligns across 7 bases. Germline values: CDR1 MNHEY, CDR2 SVGEGT. V shed 5 bases and J 6 bases; nucleotides not matched to a gene: 6. This CDR3 has 14 amino acids.

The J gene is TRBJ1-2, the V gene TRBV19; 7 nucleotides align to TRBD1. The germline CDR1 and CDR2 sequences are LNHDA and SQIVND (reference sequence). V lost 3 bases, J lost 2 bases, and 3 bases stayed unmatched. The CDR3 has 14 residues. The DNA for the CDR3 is TGTGCCAGTAGTATGAGGGGACAGAACTATGGCTACACCTTC. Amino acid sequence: CASSMRGQNYGYTF.

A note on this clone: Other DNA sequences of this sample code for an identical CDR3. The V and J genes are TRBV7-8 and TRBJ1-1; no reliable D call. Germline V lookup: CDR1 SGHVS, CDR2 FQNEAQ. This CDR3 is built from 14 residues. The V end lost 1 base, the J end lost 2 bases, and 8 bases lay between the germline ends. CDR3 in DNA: TGTGCCAGCAGCTTAGGCACGGGAAACACTGAAGCTTTCTTT. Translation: CASSLGTGNTEAFF.

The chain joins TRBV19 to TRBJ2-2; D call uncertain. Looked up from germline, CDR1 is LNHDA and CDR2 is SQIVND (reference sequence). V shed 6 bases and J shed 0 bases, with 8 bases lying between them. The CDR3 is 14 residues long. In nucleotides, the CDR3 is TGTGCCAGTAGGCGCGGAACGAACACCGGGGAGCTGTTTTTT. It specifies CASRRGTNTGELFF.

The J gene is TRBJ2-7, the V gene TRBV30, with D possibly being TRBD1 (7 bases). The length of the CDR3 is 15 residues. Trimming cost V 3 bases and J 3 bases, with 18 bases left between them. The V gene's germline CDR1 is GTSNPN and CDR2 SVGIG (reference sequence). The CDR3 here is CAWRVGDSGFYEQYF. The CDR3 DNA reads TGTGCCTGGAGGGTCGGGGACAGCGGGTTCTACGAGCAGTACTTC.